A selection of T cell receptor beta chains follows, all from one sample in a study of T cell changes during pregnancy in multiple sclerosis. Sequencing used immunoSEQ multiplex PCR; TCRdb keeps in-frame clones, though not all of them. This sample has fewer than 60,000 clones, with 85% to 95% found just once. Sequenced here: CD8+ T cells from peripheral blood mononuclear cells, sampled in the first trimester of pregnancy. The receptors were gathered from a female donor with multiple sclerosis, enrolled in a pregnancy study. Each CDR3 is given with its conserved first and last residue. D genes are given only for firm matches. Clone size is shown for a subset of rows, as once, few, many or a class of expanded clone.

D | size | J | V | CDR3 | DNA
TRBD2 | once | TRBJ2-7 | TRBV27 | CASMPSGIHEQYF | TGTGCCAGCATGCCTAGCGGGATCCACGAGCAGTACTTC
TRBD2 | NA | TRBJ2-1 | TRBV10-3 | CAIADGTSGYNEQFF | TGTGCCATCGCGGACGGGACTAGCGGATACAATGAGCAGTTCTTC
TRBD1 | NA | TRBJ2-7 | TRBV2 | CASSSLTGLESYEQYF | TGTGCCAGCAGTTCCCTGACAGGGCTTGAGTCCTACGAGCAGTACTTC
TRBD1 | NA | TRBJ1-2 | TRBV25-1 | CASSEGQGIGYTF | TGTGCCAGCAGTGAGGGACAGGGAATTGGCTACACCTTC
TRBD1 | once | TRBJ2-1 | TRBV11-2 | CASTLPPSRGYNEQFF | TGTGCCAGCACCCTCCCACCCAGCAGGGGGTACAATGAGCAGTTCTTC
TRBD1 | NA | TRBJ2-7 | TRBV29-1 | CSVEDPDRRQGYEQYF | TGCAGCGTTGAAGATCCCGATAGGAGACAGGGCTACGAGCAGTACTTC
TRBD2 | NA | TRBJ2-1 | TRBV27 | CASSGGGYSYNEQFF | TGTGCCAGCAGTGGGGGGGGGTACTCGTACAATGAGCAGTTCTTC
TRBD1 | NA | TRBJ1-5 | TRBV28 | CASSVAAFRDRGFPQPQHF | TGTGCCAGCAGTGTAGCAGCGTTCCGGGACAGGGGATTTCCTCAGCCCCAGCATTTT
NA | once | TRBJ2-3 | TRBV6-1 | CASSAPIRGASTDTQYF | TGTGCCAGCAGTGCGCCCATCAGGGGCGCGAGCACAGATACGCAGTATTTT
NA | NA | TRBJ1-3 | TRBV5-6 | CASSLGSVSGNTIYF | TGTGCCAGCAGCTTGGGTTCAGTCTCTGGAAACACCATATATTTT
NA | once | TRBJ2-7 | TRBV7-9 | CASSRDPDRSYEQYF | TGTGCCAGCAGCCGAGACCCCGACAGGTCCTACGAGCAGTACTTC
NA | NA | TRBJ1-1 | TRBV13 | CASSLNVGLGTRNTEAFF | TGTGCCAGCAGCTTAAACGTTGGATTGGGGACAAGGAACACTGAAGCTTTCTTT
TRBD1 | NA | TRBJ1-2 | TRBV7-8 | CASSPSGQGAKGYTF | TGTGCCAGCAGCCCAAGCGGCCAGGGGGCAAAAGGCTACACCTTC
NA | NA | TRBJ2-1 | TRBV5-1 | CASSLVGRHNEQFF | TGCGCCAGCAGCTTGGTTGGGCGACACAATGAGCAGTTCTTC
NA | NA | TRBJ1-2 | TRBV5-4 | CASSPGSGYGYTF | TGTGCCAGCAGCCCAGGGTCGGGCTATGGCTACACCTTC
TRBD1 | NA | TRBJ1-2 | TRBV7-9 | CASSHNRDRRGYTF | TGTGCCAGCAGCCACAACCGGGACAGGAGAGGCTACACCTTC
NA | NA | TRBJ1-1 | TRBV27 | CASSFSGSEAFF | TGTGCCAGCAGTTTTTCGGGATCGGAAGCTTTCTTT
NA | NA | TRBJ2-3 | TRBV6-6 | CASSLSGPDTQYF | TGTGCCAGCAGTCTAAGTGGGCCAGATACGCAGTATTTT
TRBD2 | once | TRBJ2-3 | TRBV27 | CASSTAQREGADTQYF | TGTGCCAGCAGCACCGCCCAGCGGGAGGGGGCAGATACGCAGTATTTT
NA | NA | TRBJ2-7 | TRBV7-8 | CASSPEETYEQYF | TGTGCCAGCAGCCCGGAGGAGACCTACGAGCAGTACTTC
NA | few | TRBJ1-1 | TRBV2 | CASGGADEAFF | TGTGCCAGCGGAGGGGCCGATGAAGCTTTCTTT
NA | NA | TRBJ2-1 | TRBV7-9 | CASSLISDEQFF | TGTGCCAGCAGCTTAATAAGCGATGAGCAGTTCTTC
TRBD1 | NA | TRBJ2-2 | TRBV2 | CASSEAITGGNRLFKNTGELFF | TGTGCCAGCAGTGAAGCGATAACAGGGGGGAACCGCCTATTCAAAAACACCGGGGAGCTGTTTTTT
NA | NA | TRBJ1-1 | TRBV29-1 | CSVETNSEAFF | TGCAGCGTTGAGACAAACAGTGAAGCTTTCTTT
NA | NA | TRBJ2-1 | TRBV29-1 | CSVGSLSRNEQFF | TGCAGCGTTGGGAGCCTATCGCGTAATGAGCAGTTCTTC
TRBD1 | NA | TRBJ2-7 | TRBV4-1 | CASSQVLGGIRYEQYF | TGCGCCAGCAGCCAAGTATTAGGGGGCATAAGGTACGAGCAGTACTTC
NA | NA | TRBJ2-3 | TRBV19 | CASSPTGSTDTQYF | TGTGCCAGTAGTCCGACAGGAAGCACAGATACGCAGTATTTT
NA | once | TRBJ2-7 | TRBV19 | CASSIGGSGYNEQYF | TGTGCCAGTAGTATAGGTGGCTCCGGGTACAACGAGCAGTACTTC
NA | NA | TRBJ1-5 | TRBV5-8 | CASSLTGPNQPQHF | TGTGCCAGCAGCTTGACAGGGCCGAATCAGCCCCAGCATTTT
NA | NA | TRBJ2-7 | TRBV4-1 | CASSQDDWGDEQYF | TGCGCCAGCAGCCAAGATGATTGGGGAGACGAGCAGTACTTC
TRBD1 | NA | TRBJ2-7 | TRBV27 | CASSLGQSYEQYF | TGTGCCAGCTCTTTGGGACAGAGCTACGAGCAGTACTTC
TRBD1 | NA | TRBJ1-1 | TRBV7-9 | CASSLGRDRAFF | TGTGCCAGCAGCTTAGGCCGGGACAGGGCTTTCTTT
TRBD2 | NA | TRBJ2-7 | TRBV13 | CASSLGLLGTSALYEQYF | TGTGCCAGCAGCTTAGGCCTCCTAGGAACTAGCGCGCTCTACGAGCAGTACTTC
NA | NA | TRBJ2-1 | TRBV25-1 | CASREAFGQFF | TGTGCCAGCAGAGAGGCGTTTGGGCAGTTCTTC
TRBD2 | NA | TRBJ2-1 | TRBV27 | CAIRGDSYNEQFF | TGTGCCATCCGGGGGGACTCCTACAATGAGCAGTTCTTC
NA | NA | TRBJ2-7 | TRBV7-9 | CASSLAKTEQYF | TGTGCCAGCAGCTTAGCCAAGACTGAGCAGTACTTC
NA | NA | TRBJ2-7 | TRBV2 | CASISGGENEQYF | TGTGCCAGCATTTCGGGGGGCGAAAACGAGCAGTACTTC
NA | once | TRBJ2-7 | TRBV9 | CASSVVPGVYEQYF | TGTGCCAGCAGCGTAGTGCCGGGGGTCTACGAGCAGTACTTC
NA | NA | TRBJ2-4 | TRBV4-1 | CASSQGQGNIQYF | TGCGCCAGCAGCCAAGGTCAGGGGAACATTCAGTACTTC